These T cell receptor beta chains were read from a single sample in a study of post-analysis software for immune sequencing data. Using its own MiXCR run on the PCR reads, TCRdb lists one record per CDR3 protein. The sample yields more than 500,000 distinct CDR3 sequences, roughly 34% seen once. Sequencing input: blood. Source of these receptors: a girl under 18 with multiple sclerosis. Both conserved end residues are part of each CDR3. D genes are given only for firm matches. Size is omitted from some rows. Given values are once, few, many or a class for expanded clones.

d_call,v_call,clone_size,j_call,cdr3_nt,cdr3_aa
-,TRBV10-3,few,TRBJ1-1,TGTGCCATCAGTGAGTCGGAGCAACTTGAAGCTTTCTTT,CAISESEQLEAFF
-,TRBV4-1,-,TRBJ2-1,TGCGCCAGCAGCCCCCTCGGGGGCCCCTACAATGAGCAGTTCTTC,CASSPLGGPYNEQFF
-,TRBV20-1,-,TRBJ2-7,TGCAGTGCTAGGGGTCTCCTAGTTTCTGGTTCGGACTACGAGCAGTACTTC,CSARGLLVSGSDYEQYF
-,TRBV20-1,-,TRBJ1-1,TGCAGTGCTAGAGACCAAGAGGGGAACACTGAAGCTTTCTTT,CSARDQEGNTEAFF
TRBD1,TRBV7-9,few,TRBJ2-7,TGTGCCAGCAGCTTTAGTCCCGGGACAGGCTCCTACGAGCAGTACTTC,CASSFSPGTGSYEQYF
TRBD2,TRBV6-1,few,TRBJ2-1,TGTGCCAGCAGTGAAGGAGCGGGGGGGTACTACAATGAGCAGTTCTTC,CASSEGAGGYYNEQFF
-,TRBV5-1,once,TRBJ2-3,TGCGCCAGCGGCCCGGACACAGATACGCAGTATTTT,CASGPDTDTQYF
-,TRBV9,-,TRBJ1-2,TGTGCCAGCAGCGTTCGACAGGACCCCTCCGGCTACACCTTC,CASSVRQDPSGYTF
TRBD1,TRBV15,-,TRBJ2-7,TGTGCCACCAGATTACAGGGGGAGCACGAGCAGTACTTC,CATRLQGEHEQYF
-,TRBV20-1,few,TRBJ1-2,TGCAGTGCCCCGGACAGCCCTACCTCGAGTGGCTACACCTTC,CSAPDSPTSSGYTF
-,TRBV29-1,-,TRBJ2-3,TGCAGCGTCTCCGGGCCGGGGGTCACAGATACGCAGTATTTT,CSVSGPGVTDTQYF
-,TRBV5-1,few,TRBJ1-1,TGCGCCAGCAGCTCCCCGGGACGGGTGAACACTGAAGCTTTCTTT,CASSSPGRVNTEAFF
TRBD1,TRBV10-3,-,TRBJ2-7,TGTGCCATCGACGGGACAGGGAGAAGAGGCGAGCAGTACTTC,CAIDGTGRRGEQYF
-,TRBV11-2,-,TRBJ1-2,TGTGCCAGCAGCCGACGGGCGTATGGCTACACCTTC,CASSRRAYGYTF
-,TRBV29-1,many,TRBJ2-5,TGCAGCGTTGAGGGTGGGGAGACCCAGTACTTC,CSVEGGETQYF
-,TRBV13,-,TRBJ1-1,TGTGCCAGCAGCCCGTGGGACATCACTGAAGCTTTCTTT,CASSPWDITEAFF
TRBD1,TRBV20-1,once,TRBJ1-6,TGCAGTGCTAGTCCGGGACAGGGTTTTAGTTCACCCCTCCACTTT,CSASPGQGFSSPLHF
-,TRBV7-9,-,TRBJ2-6,TGTGCCAGCACTGTCTTGACCGGGGCCAACGTCCTGACTTTC,CASTVLTGANVLTF
TRBD2,TRBV4-1,many,TRBJ2-7,TGCGCCAGCAGCCCCCCTGGATGGGGGGGGGTCTCCTACGAGCAGTACTTC,CASSPPGWGGVSYEQYF
-,TRBV9,-,TRBJ2-1,TGTGCCAGCAGCGTTTTGCCGGAAGGTGAGCAGTTCTTC,CASSVLPEGEQFF
-,TRBV7-2,-,TRBJ2-7,TGTGCCAGCAGCTTAGTGTCGGACACCATCTACGAGCAGTACTTC,CASSLVSDTIYEQYF
-,TRBV3-1,few,TRBJ2-3,TGTGCCAGCAGCCACCAGACTAGGAGGAGCGATACGCAGTATTTT,CASSHQTRRSDTQYF
-,TRBV12-3/TRBV12-4,once,TRBJ2-1,TGTGCCAGCAGTTTAATTAAGAAGTTGGGCAATGAGCAGTTCTTC,CASSLIKKLGNEQFF
-,TRBV7-3,few,TRBJ2-3,TGTGCCAGCAGCTTCCCCGGCGCGGATACGCAGTATTTT,CASSFPGADTQYF
TRBD1,TRBV10-3,few,TRBJ2-1,TGTGCCATCAGTGAGGGGACAGGGTACAATGAGCAGTTCTTC,CAISEGTGYNEQFF
-,TRBV6-8,few,TRBJ2-5,TGTGCCAGCAGGGTCCCCCGTATGGAGGAGGAGACCCAGTACTTC,CASRVPRMEEETQYF
-,TRBV12-3/TRBV12-4,few,TRBJ2-4,TGTGCCAGCAGCCCTGACTGGGAACGACGGAACATTCAGTACTTC,CASSPDWERRNIQYF
-,TRBV28,-,TRBJ2-5,TGTGCCAGCGGTCTAGCGGAGACCCAGTACTTC,CASGLAETQYF
-,TRBV20-1,-,TRBJ2-1,TGCAGTGCTAGAGGACTAGTCGAGAATGAGCAGTTCTTC,CSARGLVENEQFF
-,TRBV7-2,-,TRBJ2-7,TGTGCCAGCAGCCGAAAGACCAACAGACAGTGGAACGAGCAGTACTTC,CASSRKTNRQWNEQYF
TRBD2,TRBV4-2,-,TRBJ2-3,TGTGCCAGCAGCCAAGATCCCGGGGGGGCCCAAGATACGCAGTATTTT,CASSQDPGGAQDTQYF
TRBD1,TRBV7-9,-,TRBJ1-2,TGTGCCAGCAGCTTCGGACAGGGGCGTCCTGGCTACACCTTC,CASSFGQGRPGYTF
-,TRBV15,-,TRBJ1-4,TGTGCCACCACCGGGCGGGGAAGGGAAAAACTGTTTTTT,CATTGRGREKLFF
-,TRBV12-3/TRBV12-4,few,TRBJ2-7,TGTGCCAGCAGTTTAATAGGGACCCCGGGAGAGCAGTACTTC,CASSLIGTPGEQYF
TRBD2,TRBV20-1,few,TRBJ2-7,TGCAGTGCCGTGACTAGCGGGGGGGGATACTACGAGCAGTACTTC,CSAVTSGGGYYEQYF
TRBD1,TRBV5-6,-,TRBJ1-1,TGTGCCAGCAGAGGACAGGGAGTCCCGTTGAACACTGAAGCTTTCTTT,CASRGQGVPLNTEAFF
-,TRBV28,few,TRBJ1-4,TGTGCCAGCAGTTTAGAGGGTACTAATGAAAAACTGTTTTTT,CASSLEGTNEKLFF
-,TRBV5-6,few,TRBJ1-1,TGTGCCAGCAGCTTAATTGGGGCAGGGGAGGTGAACACTGAAGCTTTCTTT,CASSLIGAGEVNTEAFF
-,TRBV6-1,few,TRBJ1-1,TGTGCCAGCTCGGTTCCAGGGGTGGCCGCTGAAGCTTTCTTT,CASSVPGVAAEAFF
-,TRBV6-6,-,TRBJ1-5,TGTGCCAGCAGCACTACAGGATTTAGCAATCAGCCCCAGCATTTT,CASSTTGFSNQPQHF
TRBD1,TRBV5-5,-,TRBJ1-5,TGTGCCAGCAGTGATGGGACAGGTCATCAGCCCCAGCATTTT,CASSDGTGHQPQHF
TRBD2,TRBV11-1,-,TRBJ2-6,TGTGCCAGCAGCGAAACCTCCGGGACTAGCGGGGACCGCTCTGGGGCCAACGTCCTGACTTTC,CASSETSGTSGDRSGANVLTF
-,TRBV7-9,-,TRBJ2-3,TGTGCCAGCAGCTTGGGACCCCCGGGGGATACGCAGTATTTT,CASSLGPPGDTQYF
-,TRBV6-1,once,TRBJ1-5,TGTGCCAGCAGTGAAGCCTTTCGTACAGGATACTATAGCAATCAGCCCCAGCATTTT,CASSEAFRTGYYSNQPQHF
-,TRBV29-1,-,TRBJ2-7,TGCAGCGTTGAAGTCCCCGTGCCGGATTATCGGGCCTACGAGCAGTACTTC,CSVEVPVPDYRAYEQYF
TRBD1,TRBV5-5,few,TRBJ1-4,TGTGCCAGCAGCTCCCGGGACAGAAATGAAAAACTGTTTTTT,CASSSRDRNEKLFF
-,TRBV27,few,TRBJ1-2,TGTGCCAGCAGTTTATCACTTGCGGGTAACTATGGCTACACCTTC,CASSLSLAGNYGYTF
TRBD1,TRBV16,-,TRBJ2-3,TGTGCCAGCAGCCAATTCAGGGGGTACGGCACAGATACGCAGTATTTT,CASSQFRGYGTDTQYF
-,TRBV20-1,-,TRBJ1-4,TGCAGTGCTAGAGATCTGACAGGATTAGTGGCTAATGAAAAACTGTTTTTT,CSARDLTGLVANEKLFF
-,TRBV18,few,TRBJ2-5,TGTGCCAGCTCACCTGCCTCCAATTTCCGGGAGACCCAGTACTTC,CASSPASNFRETQYF